Listed here are 19 T cell receptor beta chains from one sample, sequenced in a study of shared clonotypes between healthy human individuals. This table comes from immunoSEQ multiplex PCR, and its TCRdb copy is limited to in-frame clones, with some not included. The repertoire holds around 2,000,000 clones, with 85% to 95% as singletons. Positive CCR7 selection of CD45RO-negative cells yielded the naive CD8 cells, and terminally differentiated effector memory CD45RA+ cells were excluded. The source material was naive CD8+ T cells sorted from blood. These receptors originate from a young man in good health.

About this clone: The sample holds other DNA sequences that translate to the same CDR3. The chain joins TRBV28 to TRBJ2-7; a possible D gene is TRBD2 (5 bases). In germline, CDR1 is MDHEN, CDR2 SYDVKM. The CDR3 extends over 13 amino acids. The V and J ends lost 3 bases and 4 bases respectively, with 10 bases between them. CDR3 protein: CASSLGRTYEQYF. As DNA, the CDR3 is TGTGCCAGCAGTTTGGGCAGGACTTACGAGCAGTACTTC.

This clone was counted a single time. V usage is TRBV5-6 and J usage is TRBJ1-1; weak D call: TRBD1 (5 bases). The germline V gene encodes CDR1 SGHDT and CDR2 YYEEEE. V shed 4 bases and J shed 3 bases, with 19 bases lying between them. The CDR3 length is 16 residues. The CDR3 sequence: CASSPEVPEGDTEAFF. CDR3 bases: TGTGCCAGCAGCCCAGAGGTCCCGGAAGGGGACACTGAAGCTTTCTTT. The whole variable domain, remainder taken from reference TRBV5-6 and TRBJ1-1, is DAGVTQSPTHLIKTRGQQVTLRCSPKSGHDTVSWYQQALGQGPQFIFQYYEEEERQRGNFPDRFSGHQFPNYSSELNVNALLLGDSALYLCASSPEVPEGDTEAFFGQGTRLTVV.

The chain recombines TRBV30 with TRBJ1-1, with a tentative D call TRBD1 (5 bases). CDR3 size: 15 residues. V lost 1 base and J lost 5, with 17 bases in between. CDR1 is GTSNPN, CDR2 SVGIG, per germline (reference sequence). CDR3 sequence (DNA): TGTGCCTGGAGTGAAGGTATGGGGGTTTGGACTGAAGCTTTCTTT. Translated: CAWSEGMGVWTEAFF.

The genes are TRBV6-5 and TRBJ2-7; 12 bases line up with TRBD2. Germline values: CDR1 MNHEY, CDR2 SVGAGI. The CDR3 loop spans 16 amino acids. V shed 0 bases, J shed 2 bases, and the junction held 2 bases outside the gene matches. The DNA for the CDR3 is TGTGCCAGCAGTTACTCGCTAGCGGGAGGGCCCTACGAGCAGTACTTC. It codes for CASSYSLAGGPYEQYF.

DNA of the CDR3: TGTGCCAGCAGTGATTACCGGGACGGATACAATGAGCAGTTCTTC. Translation gives CASSDYRDGYNEQFF. The chain recombines TRBV2 with TRBJ2-1; the D gene could be TRBD1 or TRBD2 (5 bases each). This CDR3 has 15 amino acids. V lost 3 bases and J 4 bases, leaving 13 bases between the germline ends. Looked up from germline, CDR1 is SNHLY and CDR2 is FYNNEI. Together with reference TRBV2 and TRBJ2-1, the CDR3 gives the full variable domain: EPEVTQTPSHQVTQMGQEVILRCVPISNHLYFYWYRQILGQKVEFLVSFYNNEISEKSEIFDDQFSVERPDGSNFTLKIRSTKLEDSAMYFCASSDYRDGYNEQFFGPGTRLTVL.

The genes are TRBV20-1 and TRBJ2-1; possible D gene TRBD2, 5 bases. Per the germline V gene, CDR1 is DFQATT and CDR2 is SNEGSKA (reference sequence). The CDR3 runs 11 residues. Between the trimmed V and J ends, which lost 3 bases and 5 bases, there was a span of 5 bases. The CDR3 is CSASGDNEQFF. In DNA form, the CDR3 reads TGCAGTGCTAGCGGGGACAATGAGCAGTTCTTC.

The chain is built from TRBV5-1 and TRBJ2-7; D possibly corresponds to TRBD1 (7 bases). V lost 0 bases and J 4 bases, leaving 14 bases between the germline ends. The CDR3 sequence is 15 residues long. Germline CDR1 is SGHRS and CDR2 is YFSETQ. CDR3 sequence (DNA): TGCGCCAGCAGCTTGGCGGCAGGGGGGAGTTACGAGCAGTACTTC. Residues: CASSLAAGGSYEQYF. The full variable domain, its missing parts supplied by reference TRBV5-1 and TRBJ2-7, is KAGVTQTPRYLIKTRGQQVTLSCSPISGHRSVSWYQQTPGQGLQFLFEYFSETQRNKGNFPGRFSGRQFSNSRSEMNVSTLELGDSALYLCASSLAAGGSYEQYFGPGTRLTVT.

This rearrangement joins TRBV28 to TRBJ1-3; the match to TRBD1 covers 10 bases. V shed 3 bases, J shed 3 bases, and the junction held 2 bases outside the gene matches. Germline V gene sequence: CDR1 MDHEN, CDR2 SYDVKM. This CDR3 contains 15 residues. For the CDR3, the DNA is TGTGCCAGCAGTTTGGACAGGGGGGTTGGAAACACCATATATTTT. Protein product: CASSLDRGVGNTIYF.

This clone was picked up one time. This chain uses TRBV6-5 with TRBJ2-1; D possibly corresponds to TRBD1 (5 bases). The length of the CDR3 is 12 residues. Germline CDR1 MNHEY, CDR2 SVGAGI. Trimming took off 4 bases at V and 9 bases at J, with 10 bases between the two ends. The CDR3 sequence: CASSLSGFEQFF. CDR3 bases: TGTGCCAGCAGTTTATCAGGGTTTGAGCAGTTCTTC.

This rearrangement joins TRBV21-1 to TRBJ2-1. TRBV21-1 is listed as a pseudogene. CDR3 size: 15 residues. The CDR3 bases are TGTGCCAGCAGCTACTGGGACGGGCAGTTCAATGAGCAGTTCTTC. Translating gives CASSYWDGQFNEQFF.

This clone appeared once. The same CDR3 also results from other DNA sequences found in this sample. The chain couples TRBV4-1 to TRBJ2-7, with TRBD2 identical over 10 bases. This CDR3 contains 14 residues. The V segment lost 2 bases and the J segment 4 bases; nucleotides outside the gene matches: 2. Germline CDR1 MGHRA, CDR2 YSYEKL. The DNA for the CDR3 is TGCGCCAGCAGCCAACTAGCGGGGGCGTACGAGCAGTACTTC. As protein: CASSQLAGAYEQYF.

The chain uses TRBV2 and TRBJ1-2; no reliable D call. Trimming cost V 7 bases and J 4 bases, with 13 bases left between them. The germline V gene encodes CDR1 SNHLY and CDR2 FYNNEI. The CDR3 extends over 13 amino acids. CDR3 bases: TGTGCCAGCAATAGGAAGGATGGCTATGGCTACACCTTC. Translated, it gives CASNRKDGYGYTF.

This chain links TRBV5-1 with TRBJ1-4, with a possible D match to TRBD1 (6 bases). There are 14 residues in the CDR3. Germline CDR1 and CDR2: SGHRS and YFSETQ. V lost 2 bases and J lost 6, with 11 bases in between. CDR3 region: CASSFQGPDEKLFF. The CDR3 DNA is TGCGCCAGCAGCTTCCAGGGGCCCGATGAAAAACTGTTTTTT.

This clone was detected once. This sequence joins TRBV10-2 and TRBJ2-3, with TRBD2 identical over 10 bases. J gave up 4 bases and V 3 bases, and 7 bases lay outside the gene matches. The V gene's germline CDR1 is WSHSY and CDR2 SAAADI. The CDR3 consists of 16 residues. The CDR3 DNA sequence: TGCGCCAGCAGTGACAAGATCCTAGCGGGAGCAGATACGCAGTATTTT. This translates into CASSDKILAGADTQYF.

There are a few counts of this clone. The CDR3 spells CASSLGYSNQPQHF. For the CDR3, the DNA is TGCGCCAGCAGCTTGGGCTATAGCAATCAGCCCCAGCATTTT. This chain uses TRBV5-1 with TRBJ1-5; D ambiguous. The V end lost 0 bases, the J end lost 0 bases, and 4 bases lay between the germline ends. The length of the CDR3 is 14 residues. Germline CDR1 is SGHRS and CDR2 is YFSETQ.

The rearrangement uses TRBV29-1 and TRBJ2-7, with D perhaps TRBD2 (6 bases). Trimming left V 0 bases short and J 2 bases short, with 11 bases between. Germline V gene lookup returns CDR1 SQVTM and CDR2 ANQGSEA. This CDR3 spans 14 amino acids. CDR3 amino acids: CSVEERGSTYEQYF. As DNA, the CDR3 is TGCAGCGTTGAAGAACGGGGGTCAACCTACGAGCAGTACTTC.

This clone was counted only a few times. This chain connects TRBV5-4 to TRBJ1-6, with unresolved D. Germline assignment: CDR1 SGHNT and CDR2 YYREEE (reference sequence). Trimming removed 0 bases at V and 6 bases at J, with 7 bases between. There are 14 residues in the CDR3. The CDR3 coding sequence is TGTGCCAGCAGCTTGGGGCACGTTAATTCACCCCTCCACTTT. As protein: CASSLGHVNSPLHF. Complete variable domain (other parts from reference TRBV5-4 and TRBJ1-6): ETGVTQSPTHLIKTRGQQVTLRCSSQSGHNTVSWYQQALGQGPQFIFQYYREEENGRGNFPPRFSGLQFPNYSSELNVNALELDDSALYLCASSLGHVNSPLHFGNGTRLTVT.

V and J are TRBV5-3 and TRBJ1-1, with a tentative D call TRBD1 (6 bases). TRBV5-3 is an open reading frame whose function is uncertain. CDR3 size: 15 residues. Trimming shortened V by 2 bases and J by 1 base, and 12 bases separated the two germline ends. The CDR3 here is CARSFWGHRNTEAFF. CDR3 nucleotides: TGTGCCAGAAGCTTTTGGGGGCACCGGAACACTGAAGCTTTCTTT.

V usage is TRBV10-2 and J usage is TRBJ1-4; D gene uncertain. This CDR3 has 12 amino acids. V was shortened by 6 bases and J by 7 bases, with 9 bases between the two germline ends. Germline V lookup: CDR1 WSHSY, CDR2 SAAADI. CDR3 residues: CASRDDGEKLFF. The CDR3 DNA reads TGCGCCAGCAGAGATGATGGTGAAAAACTGTTTTTT.